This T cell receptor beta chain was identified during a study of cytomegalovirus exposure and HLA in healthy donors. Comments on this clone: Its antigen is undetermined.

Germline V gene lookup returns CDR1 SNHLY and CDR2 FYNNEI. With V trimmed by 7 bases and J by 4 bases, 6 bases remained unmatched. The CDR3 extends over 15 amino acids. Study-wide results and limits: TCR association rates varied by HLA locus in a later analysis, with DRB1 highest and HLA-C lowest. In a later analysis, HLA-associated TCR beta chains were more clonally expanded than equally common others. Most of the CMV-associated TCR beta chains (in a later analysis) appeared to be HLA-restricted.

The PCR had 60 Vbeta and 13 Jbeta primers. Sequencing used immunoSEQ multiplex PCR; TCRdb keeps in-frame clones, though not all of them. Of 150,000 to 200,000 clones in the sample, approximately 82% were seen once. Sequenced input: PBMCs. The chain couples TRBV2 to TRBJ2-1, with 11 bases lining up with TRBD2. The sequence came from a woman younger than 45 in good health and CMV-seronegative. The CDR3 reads CASIPSGGTYNEQFF. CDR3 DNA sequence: TGTGCCAGCATTCCTAGCGGGGGGACGTACAATGAGCAGTTCTTC.